This T cell receptor beta chain was captured in a study of OX40 agonist ivuxolimab in advanced cancers. Across the whole study: Every 2 weeks, patients received ivuxolimab intravenously, dosed at 0.01 to 10 mg/kg.

Trimming pared 0 bases from V and 6 bases from J, leaving 13 bases between. This CDR3 contains 15 residues. The germline V gene has CDR1 SGHRS and CDR2 YFSETQ. Profiled with immunoSEQ multiplex PCR; TCRdb holds only in-frame clones, not every one. Of nearly 60,000 clones in the sample, approximately 80% were seen once. Specimen: CD4+ or CD8+ T cells sorted from blood, collected in a trial of the OX40 agonist ivuxolimab. The sequence was obtained from an adult with an advanced solid tumor such as melanoma, head and neck, liver or kidney cancer. V usage is TRBV5-1 and J usage is TRBJ2-4, with D possibly TRBD2 on 5 matching bases. In DNA form, the CDR3 reads TGCGCCAGCAGCTTGGGCCGGGGAACGACAAACATTCAGTACTTC. Protein product: CASSLGRGTTNIQYF.